These 25 T cell receptor beta chains originate from one sample sequenced in a study of blood T cell repertoires in COVID-19. Clones were sequenced by immunoSEQ multiplex PCR, and TCRdb holds only the in-frame ones, with some missing. This repertoire shows tens of thousands of clones, approximately 81% found once; its top ten account for 44%. Sequenced sample: peripheral blood. The source is a man older than 75 with acute or convalescent COVID-19.

This clone appeared a few times. The V call is TRBV7-9, the J call TRBJ2-1; 13 bases are shared with TRBD2. The CDR3 loop spans 15 amino acids. V was pared by 4 bases and J by 10 bases, with 7 bases of the junction left unmatched. In germline, CDR1 is SEHNR, CDR2 FQNEAQ (reference sequence). CDR3 sequence reads: CASSSRLAGGLEQFF. The CDR3, as DNA: TGTGCCAGCAGCTCCCGACTAGCGGGAGGACTCGAGCAGTTCTTC.

The chain combines TRBV5-1 with TRBJ2-1; 7 bases fit TRBD1. After removal of 4 bases from V and 5 bases from J, the junction contained 12 bases not matched to a gene. The germline CDR1 and CDR2 sequences are SGHRS and YFSETQ. The CDR3 is made up of 16 amino acids. The CDR3 coding sequence is TGCGCCAGCAGCGACCTTCACAGGGGATCCGACAATGAGCAGTTCTTC. It is translated as CASSDLHRGSDNEQFF.

The rearrangement links TRBV30 to TRBJ2-7, with 9 bases matching TRBD1. V was pared by 1 base and J by 5 bases, with 6 bases of the junction left unmatched. This CDR3 is 14 amino acids long. CDR1 and CDR2 from the germline V gene are GTSNPN and SVGIG (reference sequence). DNA of the CDR3: TGTGCCTGGAGTGGGGGACAGGGCTGGAACGAGCAGTACTTC. This codes for CAWSGGQGWNEQYF.

The chain employs TRBV27 and TRBJ1-1; 7 nucleotides align to TRBD1. CDR1 and CDR2 (germline): MNHEY, SMNVEV (reference sequence). This CDR3 is built from 15 residues. Trimming removed 6 bases from V and 5 bases from J; junction bases left unmatched: 12. CDR3: CASRLETGVGTEAFF. CDR3 bases: TGTGCCAGCAGGCTAGAAACAGGGGTAGGGACTGAAGCTTTCTTT.

This clone was seen only a few times. The sample contains more than one DNA sequence encoding this CDR3. The chain is built from TRBV27 and TRBJ1-1; D remains unclear. V was cut by 0 bases and J by 1 base, with 6 bases left in between. The germline gives CDR1 MNHEY, CDR2 SMNVEV (reference sequence). The CDR3 runs 14 residues. CDR3 residues: CASSLSGGNTEAFF. The CDR3 DNA follows: TGTGCCAGCAGTTTATCGGGAGGGAACACTGAAGCTTTCTTT.

The chain combines TRBV18 with TRBJ2-5; 11 bases agree with TRBD2. The CDR3 contains 16 residues. Germline assignment: CDR1 KGHSH and CDR2 LQKENI. V dropped 5 bases and J dropped 3; count of bases not matched to a gene: 8. Here the CDR3 reads CASSSLPGLAEETQYF. CDR3 nucleotides: TGTGCCAGCTCATCGCTCCCGGGACTAGCGGAAGAGACCCAGTACTTC.

The chain has TRBV28 and TRBJ1-3; no reliable D call. CDR1 is MDHEN and CDR2 is SYDVKM in the germline V gene. CDR3 length: 14 amino acids. V shed 3 bases and J shed 4 bases, with 10 bases lying between them. CDR3: CASSLATGGNTIYF. Written as DNA, the CDR3 is TGTGCCAGCAGTTTGGCGACGGGAGGAAACACCATATATTTT.

This clone showed up just a few times. In DNA, the CDR3 is TGTGCCAGCAGTTTATATGGAGGGACAGCAAAAAATAGCAATCAGCCCCAGCATTTT. Translation: CASSLYGGTAKNSNQPQHF. The chain links TRBV28 to TRBJ1-5; 7 nucleotides agree with TRBD1. The V segment lost 1 base and the J segment 0 bases; nucleotides outside the gene matches: 12. The germline gives CDR1 MDHEN, CDR2 SYDVKM. The CDR3 has 19 amino acids.

V is TRBV28 and J is TRBJ1-6; tentative D call: TRBD1 (6 bases). V lost 5 bases and J 9 bases, leaving 14 bases between the germline ends. The CDR3 has 14 residues. Germline values: CDR1 MDHEN, CDR2 SYDVKM. CDR3 amino acids: CASSTSRGASPLHF. Written as DNA, the CDR3 is TGTGCCAGCAGTACCTCCCGGGGGGCTTCACCCCTCCACTTT.

The CDR3 bases are TGTGCCAGCTCACCATCAGTTCGACTAGCGGGACCCCCCGGCGAGTTCTTC. Protein: CASSPSVRLAGPPGEFF. The chain has TRBV18 and TRBJ2-1, with TRBD2 matching over 11 bases. The CDR3 has 17 residues. V was pared by 2 bases and J by 14 bases, with 17 bases of the junction left unmatched. Germline CDR1 KGHSH, CDR2 LQKENI.

This clone appeared many times. V is TRBV5-1 and J is TRBJ1-1; weak D call: TRBD1 (6 bases). The CDR3 length is 13 residues. The V end was cut by 4 bases, the J end by 6 bases, with 13 bases between. Germline CDR1 SGHRS, CDR2 YFSETQ. CDR3 nucleotides: TGCGCCAGCAGCCACGGGACACTGGCTGAAGCTTTCTTT. Translating it yields CASSHGTLAEAFF.

The genes are TRBV10-2 and TRBJ1-2, with D perhaps TRBD1 (5 bases). Per the germline V gene, CDR1 is WSHSY and CDR2 is SAAADI. The CDR3 runs 13 residues. V lost 2 bases and J lost 4, with 8 bases in between. The CDR3 spells CASSERGGYGYTF. The DNA for the CDR3 is TGCGCCAGCAGTGAGCGGGGGGGCTATGGCTACACCTTC.

V gene TRBV3-1 (or the pseudogene TRBV3-2) combines with J gene TRBJ2-2, with 12 bases identical to TRBD2. Germline loops: CDR1 LGHDT, CDR2 YNNKEL (reference sequence). J was trimmed by 8 bases and V by 1 base; bases with no gene match: 5. CDR3 size: 16 residues. CDR3 region: CASSQVGLAGTGELFF. DNA for the CDR3: TGTGCCAGCAGCCAAGTTGGACTAGCGGGGACTGGGGAGCTGTTTTTT.

This chain links TRBV30 with TRBJ1-1; perhaps TRBD1 as D (5 bases). This CDR3 comprises 12 residues. V dropped 0 bases and J dropped 8 bases, with 10 bases sitting between them. Germline V lookup: CDR1 GTSNPN, CDR2 SVGIG (reference sequence). The chain's CDR3 is CAWSVRQPEAFF. CDR3 nucleotide sequence: TGTGCCTGGAGTGTTCGACAGCCGGAAGCTTTCTTT.

This CDR3 is CASSDMGQDRFF. For the CDR3, the DNA is TGTGCCAGCAGCGACATGGGGCAGGATCGGTTCTTC. The chain joins TRBV13 to TRBJ2-1, with D tentatively TRBD1 (5 bases). The V gene lost 5 bases and the J gene lost 15 bases, with 17 bases spanning the gap. Germline-derived CDR1 and CDR2 are PRHDT and FYEKMQ (reference sequence). CDR3 size: 12 residues.

The chain combines TRBV2 with TRBJ2-7; 8 nucleotides line up with TRBD1. Germline loops: CDR1 SNHLY, CDR2 FYNNEI. The J segment lost 4 bases and the V segment lost 6 bases, leaving 17 bases of the junction unmatched. The CDR3 totals 17 residues. The CDR3 DNA reads TGTGCCAGCAGGAGACCTTGGACAGGGTTGATCTCGTACGAGCAGTACTTC. Encoded protein: CASRRPWTGLISYEQYF.

The rearrangement joins TRBV28 to TRBJ1-1; 9 nucleotides agree with TRBD1. Germline values: CDR1 MDHEN, CDR2 SYDVKM. There are 15 residues in the CDR3. V trimming: 6 bases; J trimming: 5 bases; junction bases outside the gene matches: 10. For the CDR3, the DNA is TGTGCCAGCAGGCCGACAGGGGGTGAGGGAACTGAAGCTTTCTTT. Protein: CASRPTGGEGTEAFF.

The chain combines TRBV18 with TRBJ1-1, with 11 bases fitting TRBD1. The V gene's germline CDR1 is KGHSH and CDR2 LQKENI. The V segment lost 5 bases and the J segment 5 bases; nucleotides outside the gene matches: 10. The CDR3 contains 16 residues. The CDR3 sequence is CASSESGTGGGTEAFF. In nucleotides, the CDR3 is TGTGCCAGCTCAGAATCCGGGACAGGGGGAGGGACTGAAGCTTTCTTT.

This clone was seen a handful of times. The chain joins TRBV7-9 to TRBJ1-1; the D is unclear. This CDR3 has 13 amino acids. Looked up from germline, CDR1 is SEHNR and CDR2 is FQNEAQ (reference sequence). Trimming removed 2 bases at V and 1 base at J, with 5 bases between. The CDR3 is CASSLKQNTEAFF. Written as DNA, the CDR3 is TGTGCCAGCAGCTTAAAGCAGAACACTGAAGCTTTCTTT.

The V call is TRBV30, the J call TRBJ1-2; no reliable D call. Germline V gene lookup returns CDR1 GTSNPN and CDR2 SVGIG (reference sequence). V dropped 4 bases and J dropped 6 bases, with 15 bases sitting between them. The CDR3 contains 13 residues. The DNA for the CDR3 is TGTGCCTGGACATTTAGAGCGATCCATGGCTACACCTTC. Translated, it gives CAWTFRAIHGYTF.

The chain has TRBV4-3 and TRBJ2-1; 8 positions match TRBD2. CDR1 is LGHNA, CDR2 YSLEER, per germline. CDR3 size: 14 residues. V trimming: 1 base; J trimming: 9 bases; junction bases outside the gene matches: 5. The CDR3 protein is CASSQVGLAAEQFF. In DNA form, the CDR3 reads TGCGCCAGCAGCCAAGTAGGACTAGCAGCTGAGCAGTTCTTC.

In its sample, this clone was seen a few times. The CDR3 DNA follows: TGTGCCAGCAGCTTCTCTAGCAAGCGTACGCAGTTCTTC. Its translation is CASSFSSKRTQFF. The rearrangement joins TRBV7-9 to TRBJ2-1; possible D gene TRBD2, 5 bases. V was trimmed by 3 bases and J by 12 bases, leaving 15 bases between them. The CDR3 is 13 amino acids. Germline CDR1 is SEHNR and CDR2 is FQNEAQ (reference sequence).

V and J are TRBV14 and TRBJ1-6, with 9 nucleotides matching TRBD1. There are 14 residues in the CDR3. Per germline, CDR1 SGHDN and CDR2 FVKESK. Trimming removed 3 bases from V and 7 bases from J; junction bases left unmatched: 1. Written as DNA, the CDR3 is TGTGCCAGCAGCCAGGGACAGGGAAATTCACCCCTCCACTTT. This translates into CASSQGQGNSPLHF.

The V call is TRBV4-3, the J call TRBJ1-1; the D gene is possibly TRBD1 (6 bases). V lost 0 bases and J 7 bases, leaving 15 bases between the germline ends. Germline V CDR1 and CDR2: LGHNA, YSLEER. The CDR3 runs to 15 residues. The CDR3 DNA sequence: TGCGCCAGCAGCCAAGAGGGGACAAGGCCCAATGAAGCTTTCTTT. Residues: CASSQEGTRPNEAFF.

The V gene is TRBV28, the J gene TRBJ2-1, with 11 bases aligning to TRBD1. The germline CDR1 and CDR2 sequences are MDHEN and SYDVKM. V lost 5 bases and J lost 8; bases outside the gene matches: 8. The CDR3 contains 15 residues. CDR3 nucleotide sequence: TGTGCCAGCAGTCGAGCCGGGACAGGGGGGTATGAGCAGTTCTTC. Protein sequence: CASSRAGTGGYEQFF. Filled out from reference TRBV28 and TRBJ2-1, the complete variable domain reads DVKVTQSSRYLVKRTGEKVFLECVQDMDHENMFWYRQDPGLGLRLIYFSYDVKMKEKGDIPEGYSVSREKKERFSLILESASTNQTSMYLCASSRAGTGGYEQFFGPGTRLTVL.